This T cell receptor beta chain was recovered during a study of blood T cell repertoires in COVID-19. Study as a whole: The cDNA or gDNA used as material had been derived from T cells, B-cell-depleted T cells, or PBMCs.

In the original workflow: Estimation of nucleated cell counts was performed using reference gene primer amplification. TCRdb's table, derived via immunoSEQ multiplex PCR, lists solely in-frame clones and lacks some. Clone size and the V and J calls come from that table; the DNA yielded D and trimming. The sample has more than 35,000 clones, more than 70% seen once. V lost 4 bases, J lost 0 bases, and 10 bases stayed unmatched. The germline V gene encodes CDR1 LGHDT and CDR2 YNNKEL (reference sequence). The CDR3 covers 19 residues. The sample consisted of peripheral blood. The rearrangement uses TRBV3-1 (or the pseudogene TRBV3-2) and TRBJ2-1, with 12 bases matching TRBD2. The clonotype comes from a human donor in a cohort sampled during active COVID-19. CDR3 DNA: TGTGCCAGCAGCCCGCCTAGCGGGAGGGCCCCGAGCTCCTACAATGAGCAGTTCTTC. Translation: CASSPPSGRAPSSYNEQFF.